This T cell receptor beta chain emerged from a study of blood T cell repertoires in COVID-19. Study processing details: It was from reference gene primer amplification that nucleated cell counts were estimated. Libraries were prepared by immunoSEQ multiplex PCR; TCRdb keeps only in-frame clonotypes and omits some of them. V, J and clone size are taken as reported in that table, and D and trimming were inferred from the DNA itself. The repertoire holds fewer than 400,000 clones, with roughly 90% as singletons. CDR3 length: 13 amino acids. The germline CDR1 and CDR2 sequences are SGDLS and YYNGEE. The V gene lost 2 bases and the J gene lost 10 bases, with 14 bases spanning the gap. Enrolled through a virtual design, the participants were between about 18 and 100 years of age and came from about two dozen US areas.

The chain carries TRBV9 and TRBJ2-3; TRBD1 might be the D (6 bases). The sequence derives from a woman aged 25 to 39 who had been exposed to COVID-19. The source material was PBMCs or T cells enriched from blood (not recorded which). This chain's CDR3 is CASSVSGEGAQYF. The DNA of the CDR3 is TGTGCCAGCAGCGTGTCGGGTGAGGGGGCGCAGTATTTT.